This entry lists 24 T cell receptor beta chains sequenced from one sample in a study of a mutant IDH1 vaccine in newly diagnosed glioma. Some clones are missing from TCRdb's copy, which holds only in-frame ones; the method was immunoSEQ multiplex PCR. The repertoire has fewer than 40,000 clones, 50% to 60% of them found once; the top ten carry approximately 9.9%. Their antigens are not known. Described time point: week 5, during vaccination. Mutant IDH1 20-mer peptide, at 300 ug, made up each vaccine dose, with topical imiquimod. Sequences were derived from PBMCs, sampled from a glioma patient whose treatment included an IDH1 peptide vaccine. Every receptor here comes from a woman between 18 and 30 years old with glioma.

This chain links TRBV28 with TRBJ1-1; no definite D call. CDR3 size: 11 residues. From germline, CDR1 is MDHEN and CDR2 SYDVKM. The V end lost 6 bases, the J end lost 4 bases, and 6 bases lay between the germline ends. The CDR3, as DNA: TGTGCCAGCAGACATTTCACTGAAGCTTTCTTT. Protein product: CASRHFTEAFF.

This chain joins TRBV30 and TRBJ1-6; 8 bases fit TRBD1. Trimming took 5 bases from V and 0 from J; bases not matched to a gene: 3. Germline CDR1 reads GTSNPN; CDR2 reads SVGIG (reference sequence). This CDR3 is 15 amino acids long. The CDR3 reads CAWVDRGSYNSPLHF. As DNA, the CDR3 is TGTGCCTGGGTTGACAGGGGCTCCTATAATTCACCCCTCCACTTT.

In this sample, this clone turned up once. One end of the junction fails to match germline, which may point to a read error. The chain recombines TRBV7-7 with TRBJ2-1; tentative D call: TRBD2 (6 bases). The germline V gene has CDR1 SSHAT and CDR2 FNYEAQ (reference sequence). This CDR3 has 16 amino acids. This CDR3 is CASSLRGTLNGGEQFF. CDR3 DNA: TGTGCTAGCAGCTTAAGGGGCACCCTAAACGGGGGTGAGCAGTTCTTC.

This chain joins TRBV14 and TRBJ2-7; no definite D call. The CDR3 length is 14 residues. Germline V gives CDR1 SGHDN, CDR2 FVKESK. V was shortened by 4 bases and J by 0 bases, with 10 bases between the two germline ends. In DNA, the CDR3 is TGTGCCAGCAGCCCTAGGTACGACTCCTACGAGCAGTACTTC. Residues: CASSPRYDSYEQYF.

The chain joins TRBV19 to TRBJ1-2; 8 bases line up with TRBD1. CDR1 is LNHDA and CDR2 is SQIVND in the germline V gene (reference sequence). The V gene end was trimmed by 4 bases and the J gene end by 5 bases; junction bases not matched to a gene: 12. This CDR3 contains 16 residues. The CDR3 loop is CASSKSQGAIGYGYTF. CDR3 DNA sequence: TGTGCCAGTAGTAAGAGTCAGGGGGCGATAGGGTATGGCTACACCTTC.

The sample holds a few counts of this clone. V and J are TRBV6-5 and TRBJ2-7; TRBD1 aligns across 8 bases. Per the germline V gene, CDR1 is MNHEY and CDR2 is SVGAGI. The V segment lost 6 bases and the J segment 5 bases; nucleotides outside the gene matches: 3. The CDR3 contains 12 residues. The CDR3 reads CASSRGQDEQYF. The CDR3 region has the DNA TGTGCCAGCAGCCGGGGACAGGACGAGCAGTACTTC.

This rearrangement joins TRBV2 to TRBJ1-5; D possibly corresponds to TRBD1 (6 bases). The CDR3 has 17 residues. Trimming pared 6 bases from V and 5 bases from J, leaving 23 bases between. Germline V gene data show CDR1 as SNHLY and CDR2 as FYNNEI. DNA of the CDR3: TGTGCCAGCAGCCGAAGATTAGGGGGGTCAGCGGATCAGCCCCAGCATTTT. Protein: CASSRRLGGSADQPQHF.

This chain joins TRBV18 and TRBJ2-1; perhaps TRBD1 as D (7 bases). CDR1 and CDR2 (germline): KGHSH, LQKENI. V gave up 3 bases and J gave up 6 bases, with 15 bases separating them. The CDR3 has 15 amino acids. The CDR3 reads CASSPGAGGSNEQFF. The CDR3 bases are TGTGCCAGCTCACCGGGGGCAGGGGGGTCCAATGAGCAGTTCTTC.

The chain joins TRBV11-2 to TRBJ1-1, with 9 bases lining up with TRBD1. The CDR3 has 15 amino acids. Trimming at V came to 4 bases and at J to 8 bases, leaving 11 bases not matched to a gene. Germline CDR1 and CDR2: SGHAT and FQNNGV. CDR3 sequence: CASSWDIGTGREAFF. CDR3 bases: TGTGCCAGCAGCTGGGACATCGGGACAGGGAGGGAAGCTTTCTTT.

The genes are TRBV27 and TRBJ1-6; D is uncertain. Germline CDR1 MNHEY, CDR2 SMNVEV (reference sequence). V was shortened by 1 base and J by 0 bases, with 7 bases between the two germline ends. The CDR3 length is 16 residues. The CDR3 reads CASSLYGSSYNSPLHF. CDR3 bases: TGTGCCAGCAGTTTATACGGGAGCTCCTATAATTCACCCCTCCACTTT.

The chain is built from TRBV7-9 and TRBJ1-1; D is unresolved. Germline V gives CDR1 SEHNR, CDR2 FQNEAQ (reference sequence). V lost 7 bases and J 3 bases, leaving 6 bases between the germline ends. The CDR3 covers 11 residues. The CDR3 region has the DNA TGTGCCAGCACCGGGTACACTGAAGCTTTCTTT. Translating it yields CASTGYTEAFF.

V and J are TRBV11-2 and TRBJ2-2; D uncertain. The ends were cut back, 1 base at V and 5 bases at J, with 2 bases in the middle. CDR1 is SGHAT and CDR2 is FQNNGV in the germline V gene. The CDR3 length is 12 residues. The CDR3 here is CASSLGTGELFF. In DNA form, the CDR3 reads TGTGCCAGCAGCTTAGGGACCGGGGAGCTGTTTTTT.

The chain recombines TRBV13 with TRBJ2-1; D perhaps matches TRBD2 (6 bases). CDR1 and CDR2 (germline): PRHDT, FYEKMQ (reference sequence). CDR3 size: 14 residues. V was shortened by 5 bases and J by 8 bases, with 16 bases between the two germline ends. The CDR3 loop reads CASSGGVLLDEQFF. CDR3 nucleotides: TGTGCCAGCAGCGGCGGGGTCCTATTGGATGAGCAGTTCTTC.

V usage is TRBV11-3 and J usage is TRBJ1-1; 7 positions match TRBD1. The junction had 6 bases not matched to a gene; V was cut back by 5 bases and J by 6 bases. The CDR3 has 13 residues. Germline assignment: CDR1 SGHNT and CDR2 YENEEA. CDR3 sequence reads: CASSTPGQSEAFF. The CDR3 DNA sequence: TGTGCCAGCAGCACCCCGGGACAGTCTGAAGCTTTCTTT.

There are a few counts of this clone. The rearrangement links TRBV15 to TRBJ2-7, with 7 bases matching TRBD2. This CDR3 is built from 15 residues. With 5 bases clipped from V and 3 bases from J, the junction kept 10 bases outside the gene matches. CDR1 and CDR2 (germline): LNHNV, YYDKDF (reference sequence). This chain's CDR3 is CATSGQSGAGYEQYF. In nucleotides, the CDR3 is TGTGCCACCAGCGGTCAGAGCGGGGCAGGCTACGAGCAGTACTTC. Full variable domain (missing parts from reference TRBV15 and TRBJ2-7): DAMVIQNPRYQVTQFGKPVTLSCSQTLNHNVMYWYQQKSSQAPKLLFHYYDKDFNNEADTPDNFQSRRPNTSFCFLDIRSPGLGDTAMYLCATSGQSGAGYEQYFGPGTRLTVT.

The chain links TRBV5-1 to TRBJ1-6, with D unresolved. V shed 1 base and J shed 10 bases, with 9 bases lying between them. CDR3 length: 13 residues. Germline loops: CDR1 SGHRS, CDR2 YFSETQ. For the CDR3, the DNA is TGCGCCAGCAGCTTGATGCAGAACTCACCCCTCCACTTT. As protein: CASSLMQNSPLHF.

The chain links TRBV27 to TRBJ2-2; 7 positions agree with TRBD2. The CDR3 has 15 residues. The V segment lost 8 bases and the J segment 4 bases; nucleotides outside the gene matches: 10. CDR1 and CDR2 from the germline V gene are MNHEY and SMNVEV (reference sequence). The CDR3 loop reads CASRERGSGTGELFF. The CDR3 coding sequence is TGTGCCAGCCGTGAGCGGGGCTCGGGCACCGGGGAGCTGTTTTTT.

This sequence joins TRBV4-3 and TRBJ2-3; D is ambiguous. The V and J ends lost 0 bases and 0 bases respectively, with 13 bases between them. The CDR3 consists of 17 residues. The germline gives CDR1 LGHNA, CDR2 YSLEER. This CDR3 is CASSQDFRAVSTDTQYF. In DNA form, the CDR3 reads TGCGCCAGCAGCCAAGATTTTAGGGCAGTTAGCACAGATACGCAGTATTTT.

The rearrangement links TRBV10-3 to TRBJ2-7, with D perhaps TRBD1 (5 bases). The CDR3 is 13 amino acids. CDR1 and CDR2 from the germline V gene are ENHRY and SYGVKD. V lost 4 bases to trimming and J lost 3 bases, with 10 bases between them. The CDR3, as DNA: TGTGCCATCAGTGTTTGGGGCGGCTACGAGCAGTACTTC. It codes for CAISVWGGYEQYF.

CDR3: CSVEGFEDTQYF. The CDR3 coding sequence is TGCAGCGTTGAGGGGTTCGAAGATACGCAGTATTTT. This chain connects TRBV29-1 to TRBJ2-3; no definite D call. Germline CDR1 reads SQVTM; CDR2 reads ANQGSEA. The length of the CDR3 is 12 residues. The ends were cut back, 3 bases at V and 5 bases at J, with 9 bases in the middle.

The chain joins TRBV10-1 to TRBJ2-7, with 7 bases fitting TRBD1. The CDR3 sequence is 17 residues long. Unmatched junction bases numbered 16, after V lost 6 bases and J lost 2 bases. Germline CDR1 WNHNN, CDR2 SYGVQD (reference sequence). This CDR3 is CASSAPSRDSDTYEQYF. The DNA of the CDR3 is TGCGCCAGCAGCGCTCCGTCCCGGGACAGTGACACCTACGAGCAGTACTTC.

The chain couples TRBV5-3 to TRBJ1-1, with 9 bases that match TRBD1. TRBV5-3 is designated an ORF whose function remains uncertain. V lost 1 base and J lost 4; bases outside the gene matches: 5. The CDR3 length is 15 residues. CDR3 in amino acids: CARSLWDRDGTEAFF. CDR3 bases: TGTGCCAGAAGCTTGTGGGACAGGGACGGCACTGAAGCTTTCTTT.

The CDR3 sequence: CASSLQGGGEKLFF. CDR3 DNA: TGTGCCAGCAGCTTACAGGGGGGTGGTGAAAAACTGTTTTTT. The J gene is TRBJ1-4, the V gene TRBV7-2; 7 bases are a match to TRBD1. With 2 bases clipped from V and 7 bases from J, the junction kept 4 bases outside the gene matches. This CDR3 is 14 amino acids long. From germline, CDR1 is SGHTA and CDR2 FQGNSA.

The V and J genes are TRBV20-1 and TRBJ2-1; no firm D call. The CDR3 sequence is 11 residues long. Looked up from germline, CDR1 is DFQATT and CDR2 is SNEGSKA (reference sequence). The CDR3 DNA reads TGCAGCCCGTCGAAGTTCGGGGAGCAGTTCTTC. Encoded protein: CSPSKFGEQFF.